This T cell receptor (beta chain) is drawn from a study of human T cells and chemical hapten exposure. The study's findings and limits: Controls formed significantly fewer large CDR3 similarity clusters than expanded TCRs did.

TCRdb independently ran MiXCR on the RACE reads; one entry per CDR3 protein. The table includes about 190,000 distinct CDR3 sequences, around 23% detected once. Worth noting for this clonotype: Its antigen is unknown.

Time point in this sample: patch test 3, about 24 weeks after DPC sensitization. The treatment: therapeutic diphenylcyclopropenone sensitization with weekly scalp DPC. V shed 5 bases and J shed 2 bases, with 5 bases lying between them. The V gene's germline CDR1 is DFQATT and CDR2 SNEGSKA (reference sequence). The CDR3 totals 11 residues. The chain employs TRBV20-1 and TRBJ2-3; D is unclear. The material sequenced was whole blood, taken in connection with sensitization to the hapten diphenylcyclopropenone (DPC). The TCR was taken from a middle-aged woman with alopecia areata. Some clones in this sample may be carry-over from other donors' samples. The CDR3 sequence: CSAPNTDTQYF. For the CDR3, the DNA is TGCAGTGCTCCTAACACAGATACGCAGTATTTT.